This T cell receptor beta chain came from a study of shared clonotypes between healthy human individuals. The CDR3 is 14 amino acids. V lost 3 bases to trimming and J lost 2 bases, with 11 bases between them. Germline V gene lookup returns CDR1 LGHNA and CDR2 YSLEER. The protocol was immunoSEQ multiplex PCR, while the TCRdb copy is restricted to in-frame clones and leaves out a portion. This table holds about 1 million clones, approximately 72% found once. CD4+ cells underwent separation, giving CD45RA+ naive and CD45RA-negative memory subsets. This receptor was identified in a man aged 18 to 30 in good health. Sequencing used memory CD4+ T cells sorted from blood. The subset here: CD45RA-negative fraction. This chain links TRBV4-3 with TRBJ2-7; D is possibly TRBD2 (5 bases). CDR3 DNA sequence: TGCGCCAGCAGCCAGGGGAGAGGGACCTACGAGCAGTACTTC. Its protein is CASSQGRGTYEQYF.